Following are 8 T cell receptor beta chains from one sample sequenced in a study of long-term antiretroviral therapy in people with HIV. Sequencing relied on immunoSEQ assay v3.0, run at survey level. Sequenced by immunoSEQ multiplex PCR; TCRdb stores in-frame clones only, minus some. Among about 21,000 clones listed, 85% to 90% were seen once. The specimen comprised unsorted PBMCs, sampled 2.3 years after starting antiretroviral therapy. The receptor set was obtained from a man in his 60s with HIV.

The chain uses TRBV6-1 and TRBJ1-5, with a weak D call TRBD1 (6 bases). V shed 6 bases and J shed 7 bases, with 16 bases lying between them. The CDR3 spans 14 residues. Germline-derived CDR1 and CDR2 are MNHNS and SASEGT. CDR3 protein: CASRGPGGSQPQHF. As DNA, the CDR3 is TGTGCCAGCAGGGGGCCCGGGGGCAGCCAGCCCCAGCATTTT.

The chain has TRBV18 and TRBJ2-1; 7 bases fit TRBD2. The germline CDR1 and CDR2 sequences are KGHSH and LQKENI. The V and J ends lost 3 bases and 10 bases, in that order; junction bases with no gene match: 12. There are 15 residues in the CDR3. In DNA, the CDR3 is TGTGCCAGCTCACCCTCGGGTAGCGGGCTCTCCGAGCAGTTCTTC. This encodes CASSPSGSGLSEQFF. Variable domain in full (rest from reference TRBV18 and TRBJ2-1): NAGVMQNPRHLVRRRGQEARLRCSPMKGHSHVYWYRQLPEEGLKFMVYLQKENIIDESGMPKERFSAEFPKEGPSILRIQQVVRGDSAAYFCASSPSGSGLSEQFFGPGTRLTVL.

CDR3 region: CASSLADRPNYGYTF. CDR3 DNA sequence: TGCGCCAGCAGCTTGGCGGACAGACCTAACTATGGCTACACCTTC. The chain carries TRBV5-1 and TRBJ1-2; TRBD1 might be the D (6 bases). With 0 bases removed from V and 0 bases from J, the gap between germline ends came to 9 bases. This CDR3 comprises 15 residues. Germline V gene sequence: CDR1 SGHRS, CDR2 YFSETQ.

The V call is TRBV9, the J call TRBJ2-5; weak D call: TRBD1 (6 bases). The CDR3 runs to 14 residues. Per germline, CDR1 SGDLS and CDR2 YYNGEE. Trimming shortened V by 3 bases and J by 1 base, and 10 bases separated the two germline ends. The CDR3 DNA reads TGTGCCAGCAGCGCCAAACAGGGCCAAGAGACCCAGTACTTC. Translation: CASSAKQGQETQYF.

This clone has only a few counts. The J gene is TRBJ2-7, the V gene TRBV5-1, with a weak D call TRBD1 (6 bases). With 4 bases removed from V and 2 bases from J, the gap between germline ends came to 13 bases. CDR1 and CDR2 (germline): SGHRS, YFSETQ. This CDR3 spans 14 amino acids. CDR3 sequence: CASSVSRDTYEQYF. CDR3 nucleotides: TGCGCCAGCAGCGTGAGCCGGGACACCTACGAGCAGTACTTC.

J is TRBJ1-5 and V is TRBV28; possible D gene TRBD1, 5 bases. Trimming took off 5 bases at V and 6 bases at J, with 17 bases between the two ends. The CDR3 runs to 15 residues. The germline V gene encodes CDR1 MDHEN and CDR2 SYDVKM. CDR3 DNA: TGTGCCAGCAGTCCCCTAGGGGATTGGAGTCAGCCCCAGCATTTT. Its translation is CASSPLGDWSQPQHF.

The chain employs TRBV4-1 and TRBJ2-1; 8 bases are a match to TRBD2. The germline V gene encodes CDR1 MGHRA and CDR2 YSYEKL. J lost 4 bases, V lost 5 bases, and 10 bases had no gene match. The CDR3 runs 16 residues. The CDR3 DNA is TGCGCCAGCAGCTCTCGGAGCGGGGGTCTATACAATGAGCAGTTCTTC. It encodes CASSSRSGGLYNEQFF.

The chain couples TRBV7-9 to TRBJ2-1; 7 nucleotides agree with TRBD2. Germline V gives CDR1 SEHNR, CDR2 FQNEAQ (reference sequence). CDR3 length: 16 amino acids. V was clipped by 5 bases and J by 4 bases; unmatched bases: 11. This chain's CDR3 is CASSPTFGGLYNEQFF. The CDR3 coding sequence is TGTGCCAGCAGCCCGACCTTCGGGGGGTTATACAATGAGCAGTTCTTC. Variable domain in full (rest from reference TRBV7-9 and TRBJ2-1): DTGVSQNPRHKITKRGQNVTFRCDPISEHNRLYWYRQTLGQGPEFLTYFQNEAQLEKSRLLSDRFSAERPKGSFSTLEIQRTEQGDSAMYLCASSPTFGGLYNEQFFGPGTRLTVL.